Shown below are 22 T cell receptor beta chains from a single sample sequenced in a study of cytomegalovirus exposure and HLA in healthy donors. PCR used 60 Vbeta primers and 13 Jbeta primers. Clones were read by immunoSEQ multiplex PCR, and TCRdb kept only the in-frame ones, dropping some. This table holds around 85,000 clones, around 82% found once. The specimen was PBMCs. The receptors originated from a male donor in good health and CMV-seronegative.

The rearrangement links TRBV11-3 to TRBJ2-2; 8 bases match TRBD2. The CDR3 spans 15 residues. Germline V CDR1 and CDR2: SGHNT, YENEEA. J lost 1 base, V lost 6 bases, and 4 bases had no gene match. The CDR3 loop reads CASSIAGQNTGELFF. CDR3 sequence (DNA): TGTGCCAGCAGTATAGCGGGGCAGAACACCGGGGAGCTGTTTTTT.

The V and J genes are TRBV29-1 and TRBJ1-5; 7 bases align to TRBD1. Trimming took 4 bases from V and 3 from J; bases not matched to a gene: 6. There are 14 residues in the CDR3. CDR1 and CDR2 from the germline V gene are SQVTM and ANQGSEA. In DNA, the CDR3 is TGCAGCGTTGGGACAGGAGGCTACAATCAGCCCCAGCATTTT. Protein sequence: CSVGTGGYNQPQHF.

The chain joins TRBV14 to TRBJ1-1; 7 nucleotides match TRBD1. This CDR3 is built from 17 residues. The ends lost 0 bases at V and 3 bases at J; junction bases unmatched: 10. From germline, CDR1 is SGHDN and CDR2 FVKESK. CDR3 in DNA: TGTGCCAGCAGCCAAGATCTGGGGACAGTTCGCTACACTGAAGCTTTCTTT. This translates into CASSQDLGTVRYTEAFF.

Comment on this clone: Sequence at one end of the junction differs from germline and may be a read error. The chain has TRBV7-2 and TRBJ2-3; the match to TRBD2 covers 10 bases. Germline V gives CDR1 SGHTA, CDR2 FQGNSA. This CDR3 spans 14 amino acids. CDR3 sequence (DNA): TGTGCCAGCAGATTAGCGGGAGGTCCGGATACGCAGTATTTT. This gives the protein CASRLAGGPDTQYF.

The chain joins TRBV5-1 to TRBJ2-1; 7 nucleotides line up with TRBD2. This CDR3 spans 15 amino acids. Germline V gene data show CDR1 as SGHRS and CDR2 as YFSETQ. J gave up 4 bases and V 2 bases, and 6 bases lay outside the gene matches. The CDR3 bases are TGCGCCAGCAGCTTTCGACTAGCAGAATACAATGAGCAGTTCTTC. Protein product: CASSFRLAEYNEQFF. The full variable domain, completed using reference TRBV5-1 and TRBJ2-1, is KAGVTQTPRYLIKTRGQQVTLSCSPISGHRSVSWYQQTPGQGLQFLFEYFSETQRNKGNFPGRFSGRQFSNSRSEMNVSTLELGDSALYLCASSFRLAEYNEQFFGPGTRLTVL.

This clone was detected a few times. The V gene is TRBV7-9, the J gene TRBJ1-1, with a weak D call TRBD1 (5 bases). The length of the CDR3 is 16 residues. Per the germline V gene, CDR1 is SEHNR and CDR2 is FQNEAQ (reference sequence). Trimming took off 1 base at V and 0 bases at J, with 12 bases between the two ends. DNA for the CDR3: TGTGCCAGCAGCTTAGGTGGGGGAGGAATGAACACTGAAGCTTTCTTT. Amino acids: CASSLGGGGMNTEAFF.

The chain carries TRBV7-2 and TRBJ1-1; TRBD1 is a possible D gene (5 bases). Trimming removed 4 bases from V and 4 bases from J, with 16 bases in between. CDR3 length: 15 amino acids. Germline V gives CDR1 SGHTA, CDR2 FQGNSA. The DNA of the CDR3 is TGTGCCAGCAGCTCACAGACCGGACACGGCACTGAAGCTTTCTTT. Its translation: CASSSQTGHGTEAFF.

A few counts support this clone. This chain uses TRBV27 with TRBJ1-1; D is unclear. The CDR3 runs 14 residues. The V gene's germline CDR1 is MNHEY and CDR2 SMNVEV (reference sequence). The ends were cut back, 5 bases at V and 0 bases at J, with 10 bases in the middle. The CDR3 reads CASSPTTMNTEAFF. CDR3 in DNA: TGTGCCAGCAGTCCAACGACAATGAACACTGAAGCTTTCTTT.

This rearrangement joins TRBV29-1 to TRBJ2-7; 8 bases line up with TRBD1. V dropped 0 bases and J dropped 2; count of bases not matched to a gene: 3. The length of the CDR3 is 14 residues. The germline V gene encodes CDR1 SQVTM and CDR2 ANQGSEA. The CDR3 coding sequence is TGCAGCGTTGAAGATCACAGGGGGGCCTACGAGCAGTACTTC. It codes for CSVEDHRGAYEQYF.

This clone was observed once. The chain's CDR3 is CASSLVGTGTYEQYF. CDR3 bases: TGTGCCAGCAGCTTAGTTGGGACAGGCACCTACGAGCAGTACTTC. V gene TRBV11-1 combines with J gene TRBJ2-7, with 8 bases aligning to TRBD1. Germline V gene sequence: CDR1 SGHAT, CDR2 FQDESV (reference sequence). V lost 1 base, J lost 2 bases, and 4 bases stayed unmatched. The CDR3 has 15 amino acids.

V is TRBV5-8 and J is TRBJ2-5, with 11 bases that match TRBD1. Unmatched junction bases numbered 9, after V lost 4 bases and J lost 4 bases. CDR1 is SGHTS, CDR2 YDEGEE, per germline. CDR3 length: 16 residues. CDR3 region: CASSPGDRGFSETQYF. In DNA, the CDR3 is TGTGCCAGCAGCCCGGGGGACAGGGGGTTTTCAGAGACCCAGTACTTC.

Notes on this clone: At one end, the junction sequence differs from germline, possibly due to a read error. The CDR3 protein is CASSYSGPGGSDEQYF. CDR3 DNA sequence: TGCGCCAGCAGCTACTCCGGGCCAGGGGGCTCCGACGAGCAGTACTTC. The chain links TRBV5-1 to TRBJ2-7, with 8 bases that match TRBD1. There are 16 residues in the CDR3. Germline V lookup: CDR1 SGHRS, CDR2 YFSETQ.

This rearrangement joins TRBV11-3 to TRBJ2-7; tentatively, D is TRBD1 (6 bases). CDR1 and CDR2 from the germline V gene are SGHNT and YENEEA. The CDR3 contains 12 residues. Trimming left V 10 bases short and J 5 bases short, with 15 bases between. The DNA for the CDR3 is TGTGCCAATCATTACAGGGTCCACGAGCAGTACTTC. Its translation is CANHYRVHEQYF. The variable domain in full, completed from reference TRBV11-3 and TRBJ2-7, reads EAGVVQSPRYKIIEKKQPVAFWCNPISGHNTLYWYLQNLGQGPELLIRYENEEAVDDSQLPKDRFSAERLKGVDSTLKIQPAELGDSAVYLCANHYRVHEQYFGPGTRLTVT.

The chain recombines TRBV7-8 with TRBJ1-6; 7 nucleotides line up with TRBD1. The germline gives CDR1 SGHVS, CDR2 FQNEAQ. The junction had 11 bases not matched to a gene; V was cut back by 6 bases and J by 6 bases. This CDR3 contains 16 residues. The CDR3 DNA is TGTGCCAGCAGTCTGCGCACAGGGGTTGGTAATTCACCCCTCCACTTT. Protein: CASSLRTGVGNSPLHF.

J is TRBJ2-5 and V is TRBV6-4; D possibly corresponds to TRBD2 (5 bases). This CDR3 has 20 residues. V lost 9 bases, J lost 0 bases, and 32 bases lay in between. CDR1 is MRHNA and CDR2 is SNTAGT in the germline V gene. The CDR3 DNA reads TGTGCCAGATCCCCCGTATTCCGTGGGAGTGGATTGTTGCACCAAGAGACCCAGTACTTC. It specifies CARSPVFRGSGLLHQETQYF.

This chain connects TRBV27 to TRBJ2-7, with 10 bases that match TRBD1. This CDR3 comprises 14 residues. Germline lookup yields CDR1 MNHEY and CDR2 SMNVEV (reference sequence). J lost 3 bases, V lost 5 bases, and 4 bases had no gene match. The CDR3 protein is CASSPGTGVYEQYF. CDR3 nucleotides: TGTGCCAGCAGTCCCGGGACAGGGGTCTACGAGCAGTACTTC.

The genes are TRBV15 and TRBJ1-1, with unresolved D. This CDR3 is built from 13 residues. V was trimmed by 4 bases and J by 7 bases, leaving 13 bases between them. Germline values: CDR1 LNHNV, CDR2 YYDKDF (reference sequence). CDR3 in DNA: TGTGCCACCAGCATTGACGGGAAGGTTGAAGCTTTCTTT. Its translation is CATSIDGKVEAFF.

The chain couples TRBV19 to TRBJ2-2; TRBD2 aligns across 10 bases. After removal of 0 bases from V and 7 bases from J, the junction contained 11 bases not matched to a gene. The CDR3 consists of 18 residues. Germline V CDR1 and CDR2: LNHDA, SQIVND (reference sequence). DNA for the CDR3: TGTGCCAGTAGTATAGATGAGCGGGAGGGCCGAGGAATCGGGGAGCTGTTTTTT. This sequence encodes CASSIDEREGRGIGELFF.

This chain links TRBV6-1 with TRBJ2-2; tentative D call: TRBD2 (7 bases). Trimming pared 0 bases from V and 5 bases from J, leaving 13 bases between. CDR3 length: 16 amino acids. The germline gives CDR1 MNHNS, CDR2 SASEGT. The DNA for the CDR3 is TGTGCCAGCAGTGAAGCGGGGGGGCGGCGAACCGGGGAGCTGTTTTTT. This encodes CASSEAGGRRTGELFF.

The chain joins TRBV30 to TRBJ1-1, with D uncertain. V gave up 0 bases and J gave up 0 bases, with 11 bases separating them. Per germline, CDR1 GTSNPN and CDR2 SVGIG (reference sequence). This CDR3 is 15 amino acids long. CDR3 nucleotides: TGTGCCTGGAGTGTATTGGGCCTCATGAACACTGAAGCTTTCTTT. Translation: CAWSVLGLMNTEAFF.

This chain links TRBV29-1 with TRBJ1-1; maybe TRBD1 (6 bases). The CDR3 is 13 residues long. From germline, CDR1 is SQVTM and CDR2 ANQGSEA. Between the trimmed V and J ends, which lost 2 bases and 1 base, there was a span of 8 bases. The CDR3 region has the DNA TGCAGCGTTGAATGGGGACAGAACACTGAAGCTTTCTTT. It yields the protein CSVEWGQNTEAFF.

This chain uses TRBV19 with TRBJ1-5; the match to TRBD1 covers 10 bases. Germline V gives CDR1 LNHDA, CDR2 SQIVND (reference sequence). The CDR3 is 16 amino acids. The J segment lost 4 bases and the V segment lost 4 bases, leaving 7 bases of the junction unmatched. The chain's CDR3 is CASSTRDRGFNQPQHF. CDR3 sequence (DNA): TGTGCCAGTAGTACCCGGGACAGGGGTTTTAATCAGCCCCAGCATTTT.